Below, 9 T cell receptor beta chains from the same sample are listed, as sequenced in a study of blood T cells in healthy people across ages. With a J-beta primer mix and a sample-barcoded 5' primer, a second PCR ran about 7 to 12 cycles. TCRdb reprocessed the 5' RACE reads with MiXCR, giving one entry per CDR3 protein. This sample has roughly 800,000 distinct CDR3 sequences, with 58% found just once. The sample comprised blood. Receptors were obtained from a man aged 25-40 years in good health.

This chain joins TRBV7-2 and TRBJ2-6; TRBD2 might be the D (6 bases). CDR1 and CDR2 (germline): SGHTA, FQGNSA. There are 19 residues in the CDR3. Trimming cost V 2 bases and J 0 bases, with 17 bases left between them. The CDR3 here is CASSLTVWDSNSGANVLTF. The CDR3 DNA reads as TGTGCCAGCAGCTTAACGGTGTGGGACTCCAACTCTGGGGCCAACGTCCTGACTTTC.

Many counts were recorded for this clonotype. The chain is built from TRBV7-2 and TRBJ2-7; D is possibly TRBD1 (6 bases). The CDR3 runs to 15 residues. The germline gives CDR1 SGHTA, CDR2 FQGNSA. Trimming took 5 bases from V and 3 from J, leaving 17 bases between them. The CDR3 loop is CASSLTTGFHYEQYF. Here the CDR3 DNA reads TGTGCCAGCAGCCTAACTACAGGGTTCCACTACGAGCAGTACTTC. Using reference TRBV7-2 and TRBJ2-7 for the parts outside the CDR3, the full variable domain is GAGVSQSPSNKVTEKGKDVELRCDPISGHTALYWYRQSLGQGLEFLIYFQGNSAPDKSGLPSDRFSAERTGGSVSTLTIQRTQQEDSAVYLCASSLTTGFHYEQYFGPGTRLTVT.

In its sample, this clonotype was seen a few times. The V and J genes are TRBV7-9 and TRBJ2-1, with D unresolved. The CDR3 sequence is 13 residues long. Germline CDR1 reads SEHNR; CDR2 reads FQNEAQ (reference sequence). V dropped 1 base and J dropped 6 bases, with 7 bases sitting between them. CDR3: CASSLDFGNEQFF. The CDR3 DNA follows: TGTGCCAGCAGCTTAGATTTCGGCAATGAGCAGTTCTTC.

The chain employs TRBV6-5 and TRBJ2-7; possible D gene TRBD2, 5 bases. CDR1 and CDR2 from the germline V gene are MNHEY and SVGAGI. The CDR3 loop spans 14 amino acids. Trimming took off 6 bases at V and 0 bases at J, with 12 bases between the two ends. The DNA of the CDR3 is TGTGCCAGCAGACCGGGGTTTGGCTCCTACGAGCAGTACTTC. It yields the protein CASRPGFGSYEQYF.

The gene calls are TRBV20-1 and TRBJ2-5; D perhaps matches TRBD1 (6 bases). CDR1 is DFQATT, CDR2 SNEGSKA, per germline (reference sequence). The CDR3 consists of 15 residues. V gave up 6 bases and J gave up 2 bases, with 19 bases separating them. DNA for the CDR3: TGCAGTGCGGACGTCCCGACAGGATCTCAAGAGACCCAGTACTTC. Amino acid sequence: CSADVPTGSQETQYF.

This sequence joins TRBV7-2 and TRBJ2-5, with D unresolved. CDR1 SGHTA and CDR2 FQGNSA come from the germline V gene. This CDR3 region has 13 residues. V was trimmed by 3 bases and J by 2 bases, leaving 7 bases between them. The CDR3 DNA follows: TGTGCCAGCAGCTTCAATCTTCAAGAGACCCAGTACTTC. This encodes CASSFNLQETQYF.

There are a few counts of this clonotype. The chain combines TRBV7-9 with TRBJ1-2; D may be TRBD1 (6 bases). This CDR3 is built from 13 residues. Germline CDR1 reads SEHNR; CDR2 reads FQNEAQ (reference sequence). Trimming took 4 bases from V and 3 from J, leaving 9 bases between them. The CDR3 spells CASSSGQYYGYTF. DNA of the CDR3: TGTGCCAGCAGCTCCGGACAGTACTATGGCTACACCTTC.

This chain connects TRBV20-1 to TRBJ2-6, with 7 bases aligning to TRBD1. The V and J ends lost 3 bases and 9 bases, in that order; junction bases with no gene match: 8. CDR1 is DFQATT, CDR2 SNEGSKA, per germline (reference sequence). This CDR3 is built from 14 residues. In nucleotides, the CDR3 is TGCAGTGCTAGTAGGGGGACAGCCAACAACGTCCTGACTTTC. Amino acid sequence: CSASRGTANNVLTF.

Comment on this clonotype: One end of the junction does not line up with germline, which may come from a read error. V is TRBV5-1 and J is TRBJ1-2; D ambiguous. CDR1 and CDR2 (germline): SGHRS, YFSETQ. This CDR3 is 14 amino acids long. CDR3 in amino acids: CTSSMVGASNGYTF. Written as DNA, the CDR3 is TGCACCAGCAGCATGGTTGGAGCTTCGAATGGCTACACCTTC.